One sample yielded the 2 T cell receptor beta chains listed below, sequenced in a study of a mutant IDH1 vaccine in newly diagnosed glioma. Sequenced by immunoSEQ multiplex PCR; TCRdb stores in-frame clones only, minus some. Of about 46,000 clones listed, 85% to 95% are singletons. What these receptors recognize is not known. Time point of the sample: week 35, safety follow-up. Topical imiquimod was applied with each vaccine dose, which held 300 ug of mutant IDH1 20-mer peptide. Source: PBMCs, taken from a glioma patient whose treatment included an IDH1 peptide vaccine. Every receptor here comes from a man aged 50 to 60 with glioma.

J is TRBJ1-1 and V is TRBV19; D is unresolved. The CDR3 has 13 amino acids. V lost 4 bases and J 2 bases, leaving 8 bases between the germline ends. The germline V gene has CDR1 LNHDA and CDR2 SQIVND (reference sequence). This chain's CDR3 is CASSTTDNTEAFF. The CDR3 DNA reads TGTGCCAGTAGTACAACAGACAACACTGAAGCTTTCTTT.

The chain carries TRBV7-9 and TRBJ1-1, with 7 bases aligning to TRBD1. From germline, CDR1 is SEHNR and CDR2 FQNEAQ (reference sequence). V shed 2 bases and J 1 base; nucleotides not matched to a gene: 7. The CDR3 extends over 16 amino acids. CDR3 DNA sequence: TGTGCCAGCAGCTTAAGGGCAGGGGGAACGAACACTGAAGCTTTCTTT. It translates to CASSLRAGGTNTEAFF.